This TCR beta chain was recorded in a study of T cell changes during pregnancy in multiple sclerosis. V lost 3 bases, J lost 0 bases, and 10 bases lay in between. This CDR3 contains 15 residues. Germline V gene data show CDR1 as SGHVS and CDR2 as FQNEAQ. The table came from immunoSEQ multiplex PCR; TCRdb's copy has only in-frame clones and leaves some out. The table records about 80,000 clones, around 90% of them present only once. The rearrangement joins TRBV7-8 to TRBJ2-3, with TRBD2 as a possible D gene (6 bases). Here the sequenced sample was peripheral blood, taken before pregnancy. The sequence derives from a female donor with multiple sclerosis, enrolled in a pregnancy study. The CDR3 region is CASSFSGGSTDTQYF. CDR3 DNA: TGTGCCAGCAGCTTTTCCGGGGGTAGCACAGATACGCAGTATTTT.